This TCR beta chain was sequenced during a study of cytotoxic CD8 clonotypes in ibrutinib-treated CLL. Study context: Complete response was seen in 2 patients and partial in around 24; around twelve progressed and about 14 stayed remitted after a median about 68 months. Study results and caveats: Public clonotypes proved infrequent, and on treatment they shrank or remained steady. Ibrutinib response saw clonality rise, and progression saw it return toward baseline.

The CDR3 spans 11 residues. The V and J ends lost 4 bases and 8 bases respectively, with 8 bases between them. Germline loops: CDR1 SGHNT, CDR2 YENEEA. Concerning this clone: Its target is unknown.

Profiling relied on immunoSEQ multiplex PCR, and the TCRdb table lists in-frame clones only, not all of them. Altogether some 130,000 clones are present, 80% to 90% being singletons, with the ten largest covering approximately 2%. The sequence was collected from a human donor with chronic lymphocytic leukemia. The chain recombines TRBV11-3 with TRBJ1-2; D remains ambiguous. The sequenced sample was PBMCs, obtained after 24 months of ibrutinib treatment. In nucleotides, the CDR3 is TGTGCCAGCAGCTCACCGGAAGGCTACACCTTC. Residues: CASSSPEGYTF.